A selection of T cell receptor beta chains follows, all from one sample in a study of blood T cell repertoires in COVID-19. Generated by immunoSEQ multiplex PCR, the TCRdb table keeps only in-frame clones and is missing some. The table shows some 150,000 clones, with roughly 79% occurring only once. Sequencing was performed on peripheral blood. The receptors shown here come from a man aged 50 or older with active or convalescent COVID-19. Each CDR3 is given with its conserved first and last residue. The order of the fields is clone size, D gene, V gene, J gene, CDR3 protein, CDR3 DNA. The D gene is left open where the match is weak. A row's size may be missing; if present it is once, few, many or a size class.

.	.	TRBV11-2	TRBJ2-1	CASSLAHYNEQFF	TGTGCCAGCAGTCTAGCGCACTACAATGAGCAGTTCTTC
few	TRBD1	TRBV19	TRBJ2-3	CASSLTGTQYF	TGTGCCAGTAGTTTGACAGGGACGCAGTATTTT
once	TRBD2	TRBV27	TRBJ2-7	CASRLGTSGTYEQYF	TGTGCCAGCAGGTTGGGGACTAGCGGTACCTACGAGCAGTACTTC
once	TRBD1	TRBV10-3	TRBJ2-7	CAISVGQGYEQYF	TGTGCCATCAGTGTGGGACAGGGCTACGAGCAGTACTTC
.	TRBD2	TRBV14	TRBJ2-7	CASSRGLAGTEYF	TGTGCCAGCAGCCGGGGACTAGCGGGTACGGAGTACTTC
.	TRBD2	TRBV7-3	TRBJ2-5	CASSSILAGGQTQYF	TGTGCCAGCAGCTCCATACTAGCGGGAGGACAGACCCAGTACTTC
.	TRBD2	TRBV7-2	TRBJ2-3	CASSPQAGGPDTQYF	TGTGCCAGCTCACCCCAAGCGGGAGGGCCGGATACGCAGTATTTT
.	.	TRBV7-8	TRBJ2-5	CASRPTGIQETQYF	TGTGCCAGCAGACCAACAGGGATCCAAGAGACCCAGTACTTC
.	TRBD2	TRBV13	TRBJ2-3	CASSFGTSGDTQYF	TGTGCCAGCAGCTTCGGGACTAGCGGAGATACGCAGTATTTT
.	TRBD2	TRBV12-5	TRBJ2-3	CASGSSGSYTDTQYF	TGTGCTAGTGGTTCTAGCGGGAGTTACACAGATACGCAGTATTTT
.	TRBD2	TRBV11-3	TRBJ2-7	CATPGLAGREQYF	TGTGCCACCCCGGGACTAGCGGGTAGGGAGCAGTACTTC
once	.	TRBV5-6	TRBJ1-1	CASSFWSYGTEAFF	TGTGCCAGCAGCTTTTGGTCATACGGCACTGAAGCTTTCTTT
.	.	TRBV12-3/TRBV12-4	TRBJ1-1	CASILRGFTEAFF	TGTGCCAGCATCTTGAGGGGGTTCACTGAAGCTTTCTTT
once	TRBD2	TRBV7-3	TRBJ2-2	CASSLEAGADTGELFF	TGTGCCAGCAGCTTAGAGGCGGGAGCGGACACCGGGGAGCTGTTTTTT
.	TRBD1	TRBV19	TRBJ1-1	CASSIERQGAKTEAFF	TGTGCCAGTAGTATAGAGCGACAGGGGGCAAAAACTGAAGCTTTCTTT
few	TRBD1	TRBV2	TRBJ2-2	CASRRGTGFTGELFF	TGTGCCAGCAGAAGAGGGACAGGGTTCACCGGGGAGCTGTTTTTT
.	.	TRBV5-4	TRBJ2-3	CASSLGDGADTQYF	TGTGCCAGCAGCTTGGGAGACGGAGCAGATACGCAGTATTTT
.	.	TRBV7-3	TRBJ1-4	CASSLGGNGGLFF	TGTGCCAGCAGCTTAGGGGGCAACGGAGGACTGTTTTTT
.	TRBD2	TRBV29-1	TRBJ2-2	CSVVEGLGLAATGELFF	TGCAGCGTTGTAGAAGGACTGGGACTAGCAGCCACCGGGGAGCTGTTTTTT
.	TRBD1	TRBV7-6	TRBJ1-5	CASSGGQNNQPQHF	TGTGCCAGCAGCGGGGGACAGAACAATCAGCCCCAGCATTTT
.	.	TRBV28	TRBJ2-2	CASSLSGKGGELFF	TGTGCCAGCAGTTTATCAGGGAAGGGCGGGGAGCTGTTTTTT
.	.	TRBV29-1	TRBJ1-5	CSVGAGLYQPQHF	TGCAGCGTAGGGGCCGGGCTTTATCAGCCCCAGCATTTT